One T cell receptor beta chain is described in this entry. Its antigen is still unknown. This record comes from a study of cytomegalovirus exposure and HLA in healthy donors. Study-wide results and caveats: More clonal expansion characterized HLA-associated TCR beta chains than equally common others in a later analysis.

PCR amplification relied on 60 Vbeta primers (plus 13 Jbeta primers). The method was immunoSEQ multiplex PCR; TCRdb's version includes in-frame clones alone and lacks a portion of them. The table includes 100,000 to 150,000 clones, 77% detected once. Losses at the gene ends were 5 bases for V and 3 bases for J; bases not matched to a gene: 7. CDR1 and CDR2 from the germline V gene are SGHAT and FQDESV (reference sequence). The CDR3 spans 15 residues. The rearrangement uses TRBV11-1 and TRBJ2-3; 8 nucleotides agree with TRBD2. The sequenced material came from PBMCs. The receptor's source is a woman between 40 and 55 years old in good health and CMV-seropositive. Written as DNA, the CDR3 is TGTGCCAGCAGCAGACCGGGACTAGGGACAGATACGCAGTATTTT. Protein: CASSRPGLGTDTQYF.